Listed below are T cell receptor beta chains from one sample, sequenced in a study of memory CD4+ T cells and cytomegalovirus serostatus. Generated by immunoSEQ multiplex PCR, the TCRdb table keeps only in-frame clones and is missing some. The data contain approximately 42,000 clones, roughly 83% of them singletons. The source material was memory CD4+ T cells from blood. The receptors were gathered from an adult in good health and CMV-seronegative. Both conserved end residues are part of each CDR3. A D gene is named only where the DNA matches it firmly. For some rows the clone size is stated as once, few or many, or as a class when expanded; others skip it.

CDR3nt: TGTGCCAGCAGTTCAAGGACCTACGAGCAGTACTTC
CDR3aa: CASSSRTYEQYF
v_gene: TRBV2
j_gene: TRBJ2-7
d_gene: .
abundance: few

CDR3nt: TGTGCCAGCAGCTACCCCTACGAGCAGTACTTC
CDR3aa: CASSYPYEQYF
v_gene: TRBV11-3
j_gene: TRBJ2-7
d_gene: .
abundance: .

CDR3nt: TGTGCCAGCTCACCCCCGGACAGGGTCGAGACCCAGTACTTC
CDR3aa: CASSPPDRVETQYF
v_gene: TRBV18
j_gene: TRBJ2-5
d_gene: TRBD1
abundance: once

CDR3nt: TGCGCCAGCAGCCAAGAAAGCTCTAGCGGGACCCAGTACTTC
CDR3aa: CASSQESSSGTQYF
v_gene: TRBV4-1
j_gene: TRBJ2-5
d_gene: TRBD2
abundance: .

CDR3nt: TGCGCCAGCAGCCGGACGGTCAGTGAAAAACTGTTTTTT
CDR3aa: CASSRTVSEKLFF
v_gene: TRBV5-1
j_gene: TRBJ1-4
d_gene: .
abundance: .

CDR3nt: TGTGCCAGCAGCGTAGGGGACAGGCTAGATGAAGCTTTCTTT
CDR3aa: CASSVGDRLDEAFF
v_gene: TRBV9
j_gene: TRBJ1-1
d_gene: TRBD1
abundance: .

CDR3nt: TGTGCCAGCAGCCAAGTAGCAGTTTCGGCAGATACGCAGTATTTT
CDR3aa: CASSQVAVSADTQYF
v_gene: TRBV4-2
j_gene: TRBJ2-3
d_gene: .
abundance: .

CDR3nt: TGTGCCAGCTCACCCCCATCGGGGTCCGAAAAACTGTTTTTT
CDR3aa: CASSPPSGSEKLFF
v_gene: TRBV18
j_gene: TRBJ1-4
d_gene: .
abundance: once

CDR3nt: TGTGCCAGCAGCGATGGGACTAGCTGGAAAGAGACCCAGTACTTC
CDR3aa: CASSDGTSWKETQYF
v_gene: TRBV2
j_gene: TRBJ2-5
d_gene: TRBD2
abundance: .

CDR3nt: TGTGCCAGCAGCCAAGGCGGGACAGGGTACACCGGGGAGCTGTTTTTT
CDR3aa: CASSQGGTGYTGELFF
v_gene: TRBV14
j_gene: TRBJ2-2
d_gene: TRBD1
abundance: .

CDR3nt: TGTGCCAGCAGAACGGGACTAGCGGGAGGTGGTACCTACGAGCAGTACTTC
CDR3aa: CASRTGLAGGGTYEQYF
v_gene: TRBV2
j_gene: TRBJ2-7
d_gene: TRBD2
abundance: few

CDR3nt: TGTGCCAGCAGCTTAGATCCAGGGTGGGAGACCCAGTACTTC
CDR3aa: CASSLDPGWETQYF
v_gene: TRBV7-9
j_gene: TRBJ2-5
d_gene: .
abundance: .

CDR3nt: TGTGCCAGCTCACCACCAAGCGGGAGGGCCGATGAGCAGTTCTTC
CDR3aa: CASSPPSGRADEQFF
v_gene: TRBV18
j_gene: TRBJ2-1
d_gene: TRBD2
abundance: once

CDR3nt: TGTGCCAGTAGTATCTCCGCGGGATCATACAATGAGCAGTTCTTC
CDR3aa: CASSISAGSYNEQFF
v_gene: TRBV19
j_gene: TRBJ2-1
d_gene: .
abundance: .

CDR3nt: TGTGCCTGTAAAGACAGCGCGAACACCGGGGAGCTGTTTTTT
CDR3aa: CACKDSANTGELFF
v_gene: TRBV30
j_gene: TRBJ2-2
d_gene: .
abundance: .

CDR3nt: TGCGCCAGCAGCAAACAGGGGTTACACGAGCAGTACTTC
CDR3aa: CASSKQGLHEQYF
v_gene: TRBV5-1
j_gene: TRBJ2-7
d_gene: TRBD1
abundance: .

CDR3nt: TGTGCCAGCAGAGGGGGGGAACCTGAGCCCCAGCATTTT
CDR3aa: CASRGGEPEPQHF
v_gene: TRBV6-1
j_gene: TRBJ1-5
d_gene: .
abundance: once

CDR3nt: TGTGCCAGCAGCCATCAGCGGAGCTCCTACGAGCAGTACTTC
CDR3aa: CASSHQRSSYEQYF
v_gene: TRBV14
j_gene: TRBJ2-7
d_gene: .
abundance: .

CDR3nt: TGCAGCGGGAAACTGTTAGATAATGAAAAACTGTTTTTT
CDR3aa: CSGKLLDNEKLFF
v_gene: TRBV29-1
j_gene: TRBJ1-4
d_gene: .
abundance: few

CDR3nt: TGTGCCAGCACCTCGAGGACAGGGCTTATGAACACTGAAGCTTTCTTT
CDR3aa: CASTSRTGLMNTEAFF
v_gene: TRBV5-5
j_gene: TRBJ1-1
d_gene: TRBD1
abundance: .

CDR3nt: TGCGCCAGCAGTGAGTCCGTTTCTAATGAGCAGTTCTTC
CDR3aa: CASSESVSNEQFF
v_gene: TRBV10-1
j_gene: TRBJ2-1
d_gene: .
abundance: .

CDR3nt: TGTGCCAGCACCCCGACCTCGAGGCCGCGGGAGCAGTTCTTC
CDR3aa: CASTPTSRPREQFF
v_gene: TRBV7-2
j_gene: TRBJ2-1
d_gene: .
abundance: .